Included here is one T cell receptor beta chain sequence, with context. Its antigen is unidentified. The V and J ends lost 1 base and 2 bases respectively, with 10 bases between them. CDR1 SGHRS and CDR2 YFSETQ come from the germline V gene. The CDR3 length is 14 residues. Unique molecular identifiers were present in the TCR beta cDNA libraries. One entry per CDR3 protein, called by TCRdb with MiXCR from the PCR reads. Of approximately 630,000 distinct CDR3 sequences listed, 55% to 60% are singletons. The data belong to a study of post-analysis software for immune sequencing data. Study conclusions and caveats: About 5 TRBV segments (TRBV5-6, TRBV5-1 and TRBV20-1 among them) occurred more frequently in patients than in controls.

The receptor was derived from a girl aged 2-10 years with multiple sclerosis. The source material was blood. The V call is TRBV5-1, the J call TRBJ2-7, with D possibly matching TRBD1 (6 bases). CDR3 sequence: CASSLRTEPYEQYF. The CDR3 bases are TGCGCCAGCAGCTTGCGGACAGAGCCCTACGAGCAGTACTTC.